These 22 T cell receptor beta chains originate from one sample sequenced in a study of T-cell memory formation after mild COVID-19 (dated by TCRdb to about 2021). Preparation of the library involved 5' RACE. Instrument used: Illumina NovaSeq 6000. In TCRdb, the public reads were trimmed at Q25 with fastp and aligned with MiXCR, with productive beta chains retained. Each CDR3 protein appears once, grouped with its most common genes and DNA. The sample table contains 350,000 to 500,000 distinct CDR3 sequences; only one count was recorded for about 20% of them. Of the sample, roughly 21% falls within the top ten clones. Sequencing was carried out using PBMCs or a T cell subset sorted from them (not recorded which). These receptor sequences come from a man younger than 35 who had mild COVID-19 (a few samples of this study predate the infection). The sample titles of this study are shuffled in the database, so cell type and time point are left out; the donor was told from shared clones.

The chain has TRBV27 and TRBJ1-1; tentatively, D is TRBD1 (5 bases). The CDR3 consists of 17 residues. Per germline, CDR1 MNHEY and CDR2 SMNVEV (reference sequence). With 6 bases removed from V and 4 bases from J, the gap between germline ends came to 24 bases. Here the CDR3 reads CASSSFTPGPRATEAFF. CDR3 DNA: TGTGCCAGCAGCTCCTTTACCCCGGGGCCTAGGGCCACTGAAGCTTTCTTT.

The J gene is TRBJ1-2, the V gene TRBV4-3; the match to TRBD1 covers 7 bases. With 0 bases clipped from V and 4 bases from J, the junction kept 11 bases outside the gene matches. The germline V gene encodes CDR1 LGHNA and CDR2 YSLEER. The length of the CDR3 is 17 residues. The CDR3 sequence: CASSQELKDRETYGYTF. CDR3 bases: TGCGCCAGCAGCCAAGAACTCAAAGACAGGGAGACCTATGGCTACACCTTC.

The chain uses TRBV20-1 and TRBJ2-7; no clear D. Trimming stripped 1 base from V and 2 bases from J, with 12 bases between. This CDR3 has 14 amino acids. Germline-derived CDR1 and CDR2 are DFQATT and SNEGSKA (reference sequence). The CDR3 bases are TGCAGTGCTAGAGTCCCGCAGCTTCCCTACGAGCAGTACGTC. It encodes CSARVPQLPYEQYV.

The rearrangement uses TRBV6-5 and TRBJ2-3; 9 bases match TRBD1. The CDR3 has 13 residues. V shed 6 bases, J shed 9 bases, and the junction held 7 bases outside the gene matches. Germline V gene sequence: CDR1 MNHEY, CDR2 SVGAGI. The CDR3 loop is CASRIRDRVTQYF. CDR3 sequence (DNA): TGTGCCAGCAGAATAAGGGACAGGGTAACGCAGTATTTT.

This chain links TRBV7-2 with TRBJ2-5; a possible D gene is TRBD1 (5 bases). Germline CDR1 is SGHTA and CDR2 is FQGNSA. This CDR3 spans 14 amino acids. V lost 5 bases to trimming and J lost 5 bases, with 15 bases between them. The CDR3: CASSLNLQVETQYF. The CDR3, as DNA: TGTGCCAGCAGCCTCAACTTACAGGTGGAGACCCAGTACTTC.

This sequence joins TRBV7-6 and TRBJ2-2; 8 nucleotides align to TRBD2. Germline loops: CDR1 SGHVS, CDR2 FNYEAQ. The V and J ends lost 1 base and 4 bases, in that order; junction bases with no gene match: 11. CDR3 length equals 18 residues. The CDR3 bases are TGTGCCAGCAGCTTAGGCCGGGGGGGCTCCCGACGCACCGGGGAGCTGTTTTTT. It yields the protein CASSLGRGGSRRTGELFF.

The sample holds a few counts of this clonotype. The V and J genes are TRBV7-9 and TRBJ1-5, with D hard to call. CDR3 length equals 16 residues. From germline, CDR1 is SEHNR and CDR2 FQNEAQ (reference sequence). V was pared by 4 bases and J by 2 bases, with 15 bases between. CDR3 in DNA: TGTGCCAGCAGCTCCCACGGGAGCGCCGGCAATCAGCCCCAGCATTTT. Its translation is CASSSHGSAGNQPQHF.

The CDR3 DNA follows: TGTGCCAGCAGCCAAGGCCCGGCGACTGAAGCTTTCTTT. Translating gives CASSQGPATEAFF. The rearrangement uses TRBV7-9 and TRBJ1-1; D remains unclear. The V end lost 5 bases, the J end lost 5 bases, and 12 bases lay between the germline ends. This CDR3 is 13 amino acids long. Germline CDR1 reads SEHNR; CDR2 reads FQNEAQ (reference sequence).

The gene calls are TRBV12-3 or TRBV12-4 and TRBJ2-3; D is unresolved. Between the trimmed V and J ends, which lost 5 bases and 2 bases, there was a span of 14 bases. There are 15 residues in the CDR3. Written as DNA, the CDR3 is TGTGCCAGCAGTCCGACGCAGCCCTTCACAGATACGCAGTATTTT. Its translation: CASSPTQPFTDTQYF.

The CDR3 reads CASSYGTGSLNYGYTF. CDR3 sequence (DNA): TGTGCCAGCAGTTACGGGACAGGGTCTCTTAACTATGGCTACACCTTC. J is TRBJ1-2 and V is TRBV6-5; the match to TRBD1 covers 9 bases. Unmatched junction bases numbered 5, after V lost 2 bases and J lost 1 base. CDR1 is MNHEY and CDR2 is SVGAGI in the germline V gene. The CDR3 sequence is 16 residues long.

This clonotype was seen a handful of times. The V call is TRBV4-2, the J call TRBJ2-7; D is perhaps TRBD1 (6 bases). Looked up from germline, CDR1 is LGHNA and CDR2 is YNFKEQ. Trimming shortened V by 4 bases and J by 7 bases, and 17 bases separated the two germline ends. This CDR3 is built from 14 residues. The CDR3 DNA follows: TGTGCCAGCAGCCCTGGGCAGGGGAATCGGGAGCAGTACTTC. This codes for CASSPGQGNREQYF.

This chain connects TRBV29-1 to TRBJ2-3; 8 bases agree with TRBD2. The V gene's germline CDR1 is SQVTM and CDR2 ANQGSEA. V trimming: 3 bases; J trimming: 1 base; junction bases outside the gene matches: 12. The CDR3 covers 17 residues. The CDR3 sequence is CSVEGDGGALGTDTQYF. In nucleotides, the CDR3 is TGCAGCGTTGAGGGGGACGGGGGGGCGCTTGGCACAGATACGCAGTATTTT.

This clonotype showed up many times. This rearrangement joins TRBV30 to TRBJ1-6; D gene ambiguous. The CDR3 extends over 13 amino acids. Trimming shortened V by 3 bases and J by 0 bases, and 3 bases separated the two germline ends. Per the germline V gene, CDR1 is GTSNPN and CDR2 is SVGIG (reference sequence). The CDR3 DNA follows: TGTGCCTGGAGCAGCTCCTATAATTCACCCCTCCACTTT. It translates to CAWSSSYNSPLHF.

This clonotype was detected ten times or more. This chain connects TRBV7-8 to TRBJ2-5; D perhaps matches TRBD2 (7 bases). The CDR3 extends over 16 amino acids. The V end lost 2 bases, the J end lost 1 base, and 14 bases lay between the germline ends. Germline loops: CDR1 SGHVS, CDR2 FQNEAQ. The DNA of the CDR3 is TGTGCCAGCAGCTTATTGGGGGGGGCGATCCAAGAGACCCAGTACTTC. The encoded protein is CASSLLGGAIQETQYF.

The chain couples TRBV11-2 to TRBJ1-6; no firm D call. This CDR3 contains 14 residues. V was shortened by 1 base and J by 9 bases, with 10 bases between the two germline ends. Germline V gene sequence: CDR1 SGHAT, CDR2 FQNNGV. The CDR3 sequence: CASSLGPEGSPLHF. CDR3 DNA sequence: TGTGCCAGCAGCTTAGGTCCGGAGGGTTCACCCCTCCACTTT.

The rearrangement uses TRBV28 and TRBJ2-7; 8 positions match TRBD1. The CDR3 runs 14 residues. Germline values: CDR1 MDHEN, CDR2 SYDVKM. J was trimmed by 1 base and V by 5 bases; bases with no gene match: 4. CDR3 sequence: CASSLTGASYEQYV. CDR3 sequence (DNA): TGTGCCAGCAGTCTGACAGGGGCGTCCTACGAGCAGTACGTC.

The chain is built from TRBV4-1 and TRBJ2-2, with 7 positions matching TRBD1. Germline loops: CDR1 MGHRA, CDR2 YSYEKL. The CDR3 is 16 amino acids. After removal of 2 bases from V and 2 bases from J, the junction contained 5 bases not matched to a gene. CDR3 region: CASSQTGTVNTGELFF. The CDR3 nucleotides read TGCGCCAGCAGCCAAACCGGGACAGTTAACACCGGGGAGCTGTTTTTT.

V usage is TRBV10-3 and J usage is TRBJ1-2; the D is unclear. This CDR3 is built from 13 residues. V shed 7 bases and J shed 4 bases, with 13 bases lying between them. Germline-derived CDR1 and CDR2 are ENHRY and SYGVKD. The CDR3 protein is CAITERVAYGYTF. Here the CDR3 DNA reads TGTGCCATCACCGAGCGGGTCGCCTATGGCTACACCTTC.

The V gene is TRBV5-1, the J gene TRBJ2-6; D is unresolved. V was clipped by 2 bases and J by 2 bases, with 8 bases between them. The germline gives CDR1 SGHRS, CDR2 YFSETQ. The CDR3 extends over 15 amino acids. The CDR3 spells CASSLTATGANVLTF. The CDR3 coding sequence is TGCGCCAGCAGCTTAACGGCGACTGGGGCCAACGTCCTGACTTTC.

The rearrangement joins TRBV19 to TRBJ2-2, with 8 bases lining up with TRBD1. V shed 5 bases, J shed 7 bases, and the junction held 9 bases outside the gene matches. The CDR3 has 15 residues. Germline CDR1 is LNHDA and CDR2 is SQIVND (reference sequence). The CDR3 region is CASSPSAGGNGELFF. Here the CDR3 DNA reads TGTGCCAGTAGTCCCTCCGCAGGGGGCAACGGGGAGCTGTTTTTT.

The CDR3 DNA reads TGTGCCAGCAGCCTTACGAAAAGGGGTACCGGGGAGCTGTTTTTT. It yields the protein CASSLTKRGTGELFF. V usage is TRBV3-1 and J usage is TRBJ2-2; weak D call: TRBD1 (5 bases). The V end was cut by 4 bases, the J end by 5 bases, with 14 bases between. CDR3 length: 15 residues. Germline CDR1 LGHDT, CDR2 YNNKEL (reference sequence).

Many counts were recorded for this clonotype. V usage is TRBV7-2 and J usage is TRBJ2-3; the match to TRBD2 covers 8 bases. The CDR3 has 15 residues. V lost 2 bases to trimming and J lost 0 bases; unmatched junction nucleotides: 1. CDR1 is SGHTA and CDR2 is FQGNSA in the germline V gene. CDR3 DNA sequence: TGTGCCAGCAGCTTACAGCGGGGGAGCACAGATACGCAGTATTTT. This codes for CASSLQRGSTDTQYF.